What follows are 11 T cell receptor beta chains derived from one specimen sequenced in a study of blood T cells in healthy people across ages. The second PCR ran roughly 6 to 12 cycles with a sample-barcoded 5' primer and J-beta primers. TCRdb passed the 5' RACE reads through MiXCR, listing each CDR3 protein once. Here the sample spans just under 900,000 distinct CDR3 sequences, 29% being singletons. Sequencing used blood. The receptors originated from a woman of 80 years or more in good health.

The chain combines TRBV5-1 with TRBJ2-1; TRBD2 agrees at 10 bases. J was trimmed by 3 bases and V by 1 base; bases with no gene match: 10. The CDR3 runs 18 residues. From germline, CDR1 is SGHRS and CDR2 YFSETQ. The CDR3 nucleotides read TGCGCCAGCAGCTTGTCTTCTCCCGGACTAGCGGACTACAATGAGCAGTTCTTC. Amino acid sequence: CASSLSSPGLADYNEQFF.

This clonotype was counted at least ten times. In DNA, the CDR3 is TGTGCCAGCAGCTTAGCGCAGGAGGCAGGGTTTGGGGAGACCCAGTACTTC. This translates into CASSLAQEAGFGETQYF. The rearrangement uses TRBV7-9 and TRBJ2-5; D is possibly TRBD1 or TRBD2 (5 bases each). The V end was cut by 0 bases, the J end by 5 bases, with 19 bases between. The CDR3 has 17 amino acids. Looked up from germline, CDR1 is SEHNR and CDR2 is FQNEAQ (reference sequence).

The rearrangement joins TRBV18 to TRBJ1-4, with D maybe TRBD1 (5 bases). Per germline, CDR1 KGHSH and CDR2 LQKENI. The CDR3 covers 16 residues. V was cut by 4 bases and J by 5 bases, with 17 bases left in between. CDR3 DNA: TGTGCCAGCTCACAGAACGGGGCAGGGACGAATGAAAAACTGTTTTTT. Its protein product is CASSQNGAGTNEKLFF.

This clonotype was found many times. The V gene is TRBV20-1, the J gene TRBJ2-1; D is tentatively TRBD1 or TRBD2 (5 bases each). V dropped 2 bases and J dropped 4 bases, with 15 bases sitting between them. Per the germline V gene, CDR1 is DFQATT and CDR2 is SNEGSKA (reference sequence). The CDR3 covers 15 residues. This CDR3 is CSARRPGTDYNEQFF. The CDR3 DNA is TGCAGTGCTAGACGCCCCGGGACGGATTACAATGAGCAGTTCTTC.

This clonotype has a count of ten or more. This CDR3 is CASSRIAGGITDTQYF. CDR3 nucleotide sequence: TGTGCCAGCAGCCGGATAGCGGGGGGGATCACAGATACGCAGTATTTT. The V call is TRBV7-6, the J call TRBJ2-3, with TRBD2 matching 11 bases. Germline CDR1 and CDR2: SGHVS and FNYEAQ. V shed 5 bases, J shed 2 bases, and the junction held 6 bases outside the gene matches. The CDR3 is made up of 16 amino acids.

On this clonotype itself: This may come from a read error, since a much larger clone is one base off. The CDR3 bases are TGTGCCAGCAGGGAAGAGCGGGGGGCCTACAATGAGCGGTTCTTC. Its protein product is CASREERGAYNERFF. The chain combines TRBV2 with TRBJ2-1; 9 bases match TRBD2. CDR3 length: 15 residues. Germline V gives CDR1 SNHLY, CDR2 FYNNEI.

The table lists this clonotype with many counts. This chain connects TRBV20-1 to TRBJ2-1; D may be TRBD2 (6 bases). The CDR3 covers 16 residues. Trimming pared 3 bases from V and 2 bases from J, leaving 17 bases between. Germline CDR1 DFQATT, CDR2 SNEGSKA (reference sequence). The CDR3 here is CSARTLLGGAYNEQFF. The CDR3 nucleotides read TGCAGTGCTAGGACGTTGTTGGGGGGTGCCTACAATGAGCAGTTCTTC.

Remarks on this clonotype: The junction shows a germline mismatch at one end, possibly a read error. The J gene is TRBJ2-2, the V gene TRBV5-1; either TRBD1 or TRBD2 may fit D (5 bases each). The V gene's germline CDR1 is SGHRS and CDR2 YFSETQ. The CDR3 contains 15 residues. The CDR3 nucleotides read TGCGCCAGCAGCTTGACGACAGAGCTGGCCGGGGAGCGGTTTTTT. This codes for CASSLTTELAGERFF.

The J gene is TRBJ2-1, the V gene TRBV18, with TRBD2 identical over 8 bases. Germline V gives CDR1 KGHSH, CDR2 LQKENI. With 6 bases clipped from V and 7 bases from J, the junction kept 5 bases outside the gene matches. The CDR3 extends over 13 amino acids. CDR3: CASSPTSVNEQFF. The CDR3 DNA follows: TGTGCCAGCTCCCCGACTAGCGTGAATGAGCAGTTCTTC.

This chain uses TRBV5-1 with TRBJ1-5; TRBD1 matches at 7 bases. V shed 4 bases, J shed 2 bases, and the junction held 12 bases outside the gene matches. CDR3 length: 17 amino acids. Germline-derived CDR1 and CDR2 are SGHRS and YFSETQ. In DNA, the CDR3 is TGCGCCAGCAGCGCCCCGGCGAAGGGGGCCCGCAATCAGCCCCAGCATTTT. The encoded protein is CASSAPAKGARNQPQHF.

The V call is TRBV20-1, the J call TRBJ2-7, with D unresolved. Germline loops: CDR1 DFQATT, CDR2 SNEGSKA (reference sequence). Trimming removed 4 bases from V and 3 bases from J, with 13 bases in between. CDR3 length equals 13 residues. CDR3 in amino acids: CSAIPERRYEQYF. The CDR3, as DNA: TGCAGTGCTATCCCGGAACGGCGCTACGAGCAGTACTTC.